One sample yielded the 26 T cell receptor beta chains listed below, sequenced in a study of cytomegalovirus exposure and HLA in healthy donors. The PCR made use of 60 Vbeta and 13 Jbeta primers. TCRdb's table, derived via immunoSEQ multiplex PCR, lists solely in-frame clones and lacks some. The sample records about 84,000 clones, 55% to 65% being singletons. The sequencing input was PBMCs. The receptors shown here come from a woman aged 40 to 50 in good health and CMV-seropositive.

The gene calls are TRBV28 and TRBJ2-2, with 11 positions matching TRBD2. There are 18 residues in the CDR3. Unmatched junction bases numbered 12, after V lost 8 bases and J lost 1 base. From germline, CDR1 is MDHEN and CDR2 SYDVKM. This CDR3 is CASQMTSGNSLNTGELFF. The CDR3 DNA sequence: TGTGCCAGCCAAATGACTAGCGGGAATTCGTTGAACACCGGGGAGCTGTTTTTT.

The chain combines TRBV27 with TRBJ1-5; D not resolved. Trimming took 5 bases from V and 0 from J, leaving 11 bases between them. CDR3 length: 15 residues. Looked up from germline, CDR1 is MNHEY and CDR2 is SMNVEV (reference sequence). DNA for the CDR3: TGTGCCAGCAGTGTCAGTGTTTATAGCAATCAGCCCCAGCATTTT. Its translation is CASSVSVYSNQPQHF.

The genes are TRBV27 and TRBJ1-2; 9 bases fit TRBD1. Germline V gives CDR1 MNHEY, CDR2 SMNVEV (reference sequence). The V gene end was trimmed by 3 bases and the J gene end by 7 bases; junction bases not matched to a gene: 3. The CDR3 loop spans 13 amino acids. The CDR3 loop reads CASSFRDRAGYTF. CDR3 sequence (DNA): TGTGCCAGCAGTTTCCGGGACAGGGCTGGCTACACCTTC.

The chain combines TRBV9 with TRBJ1-1; TRBD1 might be the D (5 bases). With 0 bases removed from V and 2 bases from J, the gap between germline ends came to 8 bases. CDR1 SGDLS and CDR2 YYNGEE come from the germline V gene. The CDR3 loop spans 14 amino acids. CDR3 nucleotide sequence: TGTGCCAGCAGCGTAGACGGGGGTAACACTGAAGCTTTCTTT. It encodes CASSVDGGNTEAFF. The full variable domain, in which reference TRBV9 and TRBJ1-1 provide the parts outside the CDR3, is DSGVTQTPKHLITATGQRVTLRCSPRSGDLSVYWYQQSLDQGLQFLIQYYNGEERAKGNILERFSAQQFPDLHSELNLSSLELGDSALYFCASSVDGGNTEAFFGQGTRLTVV.

CDR3 DNA: TGTGCCAGCAGCCTATCCTGGGAGAGGGGCTACACCTTC. This gives the protein CASSLSWERGYTF. The chain uses TRBV7-2 and TRBJ1-2; D is undetermined. The CDR3 has 13 residues. CDR1 and CDR2 from the germline V gene are SGHTA and FQGNSA. Trimming removed 5 bases at V and 8 bases at J, with 15 bases between.

The chain joins TRBV27 to TRBJ2-1; 8 positions agree with TRBD1. Trimming took 2 bases from V and 6 from J; bases not matched to a gene: 6. The CDR3 extends over 15 amino acids. From germline, CDR1 is MNHEY and CDR2 SMNVEV (reference sequence). DNA for the CDR3: TGTGCCAGCAGTTTAGGACAGGGCAGGGCCAATGAGCAGTTCTTC. Encoded protein: CASSLGQGRANEQFF.

This chain connects TRBV6-5 to TRBJ2-7; TRBD1 matches at 8 bases. V lost 6 bases to trimming and J lost 2 bases; unmatched junction nucleotides: 3. This CDR3 has 13 residues. Germline V gives CDR1 MNHEY, CDR2 SVGAGI. The CDR3, as DNA: TGTGCCAGCAGGGTACAGGGGGCCTACGAGCAGTACTTC. It yields the protein CASRVQGAYEQYF.

CDR3 amino acids: CASSNNGLNNQPQHF. CDR3 coding DNA: TGTGCCAGCAGCAATAACGGACTTAACAATCAGCCCCAGCATTTT. The chain uses TRBV2 and TRBJ1-5; D gene ambiguous. The germline CDR1 and CDR2 sequences are SNHLY and FYNNEI. The CDR3 spans 15 residues. The ends were cut back, 6 bases at V and 3 bases at J, with 15 bases in the middle.

The chain is built from TRBV7-2 and TRBJ1-5; D gene unclear. The CDR3 length is 15 residues. V dropped 0 bases and J dropped 3 bases, with 9 bases sitting between them. Germline V gene lookup returns CDR1 SGHTA and CDR2 FQGNSA. CDR3 residues: CASSLAYSPNQPQHF. CDR3 DNA sequence: TGTGCCAGCAGCTTAGCTTACAGTCCCAATCAGCCCCAGCATTTT.

CDR3 nucleotide sequence: TGTGCCAGTAGCCAAGGTATGGCAGGGTATCAGCCCCAGCATTTT. It yields the protein CASSQGMAGYQPQHF. V gene TRBV19 combines with J gene TRBJ1-5, with D possibly matching TRBD1 (5 bases). The V gene lost 6 bases and the J gene lost 5 bases, with 17 bases spanning the gap. The CDR3 is made up of 15 amino acids. CDR1 LNHDA and CDR2 SQIVND come from the germline V gene (reference sequence).

This clone was recorded only once. This chain links TRBV28 with TRBJ1-2; D might be TRBD1 (5 bases). The ends were cut back, 8 bases at V and 2 bases at J, with 15 bases in the middle. The CDR3 has 14 residues. From germline, CDR1 is MDHEN and CDR2 SYDVKM. CDR3 loop: CASVTGGGNYGYTF. The CDR3 DNA reads as TGTGCCAGCGTCACGGGGGGAGGCAACTATGGCTACACCTTC.

The chain links TRBV2 to TRBJ2-7, with D possibly being TRBD1 (6 bases). The CDR3 sequence is 14 residues long. Germline CDR1 and CDR2: SNHLY and FYNNEI. Trimming left V 7 bases short and J 7 bases short, with 20 bases between. CDR3 nucleotide sequence: TGTGCCAGCAACCTACAGGGATCCAGTTCTGAGCAGTACTTC. Amino acid sequence: CASNLQGSSSEQYF.

This clone was found a few times. The J gene is TRBJ1-2, the V gene TRBV19; 7 bases fit TRBD1. The length of the CDR3 is 14 residues. The junction had 7 bases not matched to a gene; V was cut back by 1 base and J by 8 bases. The germline CDR1 and CDR2 sequences are LNHDA and SQIVND (reference sequence). CDR3 protein: CASSIAAGGIGYTF. Written as DNA, the CDR3 is TGTGCCAGTAGTATAGCGGCAGGGGGAATCGGCTACACCTTC.

The chain uses TRBV5-4 and TRBJ2-5; D perhaps matches TRBD1 (5 bases). TRBJ2-7 explains the end of the DNA better; the J call may be wrong. The CDR3 runs 15 residues. Germline loops: CDR1 SGHNT, CDR2 YYREEE (reference sequence). The CDR3 bases are TGTGCCAGCAGCTCGACGGCAGGGTTCTCCTACGAGCAGTACTTC. Translated: CASSSTAGFSYEQYF.

The V and J genes are TRBV30 and TRBJ2-6, with 8 bases identical to TRBD1. The CDR3 is 15 residues long. Unmatched junction bases numbered 5, after V lost 3 bases and J lost 4 bases. Germline CDR1 is GTSNPN and CDR2 is SVGIG (reference sequence). This chain's CDR3 is CAWRDRAVGANVLTF. The CDR3, as DNA: TGTGCCTGGAGGGACAGGGCGGTGGGGGCCAACGTCCTGACTTTC. Complete variable domain (other parts from reference TRBV30 and TRBJ2-6): SQTIHQWPATLVQPVGSPLSLECTVEGTSNPNLYWYRQAAGRGLQLLFYSVGIGQISSEVPQNLSASRPQDRQFILSSKKLLLSDSGFYLCAWRDRAVGANVLTFGAGSRLTVL.

The chain has TRBV10-2 and TRBJ2-1; the match to TRBD2 covers 14 bases. Germline V lookup: CDR1 WSHSY, CDR2 SAAADI. The CDR3 is 16 residues long. Trimming removed 7 bases from V and 4 bases from J; junction bases left unmatched: 6. The CDR3, as DNA: TGCGCCAGCAAGGGACTAGCGGGAGTAAGGTACAATGAGCAGTTCTTC. It translates to CASKGLAGVRYNEQFF.

The chain is built from TRBV11-3 and TRBJ2-2; 11 nucleotides align to TRBD1. V was pared by 6 bases and J by 4 bases, with 13 bases of the junction left unmatched. The CDR3 length is 18 residues. Germline assignment: CDR1 SGHNT and CDR2 YENEEA. The chain's CDR3 is CASSSGTGGSSVTGELFF. CDR3 DNA sequence: TGTGCCAGCAGTTCCGGGACAGGGGGATCTTCGGTCACCGGGGAGCTGTTTTTT.

The V gene is TRBV7-2, the J gene TRBJ1-2; 7 nucleotides match TRBD1. This CDR3 is built from 15 residues. V shed 7 bases and J 2 bases; nucleotides not matched to a gene: 10. Per the germline V gene, CDR1 is SGHTA and CDR2 is FQGNSA. The CDR3 nucleotides read TGTGCCAGCAAGAGAGACAGGGCAGGAAACTATGGCTACACCTTC. This encodes CASKRDRAGNYGYTF.

A note on this clone: Other nucleotide sequences from this sample produce the same CDR3. This chain joins TRBV9 and TRBJ1-1; D is unclear. This CDR3 has 13 residues. V lost 3 bases and J 5 bases, leaving 11 bases between the germline ends. CDR1 SGDLS and CDR2 YYNGEE come from the germline V gene. Written as DNA, the CDR3 is TGTGCCAGCAGCGCCGGCGACGGGACTGAAGCTTTCTTT. Translating gives CASSAGDGTEAFF. Together with reference TRBV9 and TRBJ1-1, the CDR3 gives the full variable domain: DSGVTQTPKHLITATGQRVTLRCSPRSGDLSVYWYQQSLDQGLQFLIQYYNGEERAKGNILERFSAQQFPDLHSELNLSSLELGDSALYFCASSAGDGTEAFFGQGTRLTVV.

The chain combines TRBV19 with TRBJ1-5; no clear D. Trimming stripped 5 bases from V and 5 bases from J, with 10 bases between. The germline V gene has CDR1 LNHDA and CDR2 SQIVND (reference sequence). The CDR3 consists of 13 residues. In DNA form, the CDR3 reads TGTGCCAGTAGTTTTCCAGGTTATCAGCCCCAGCATTTT. Amino acids: CASSFPGYQPQHF. The variable domain in full, completed from reference TRBV19 and TRBJ1-5, reads DGGITQSPKYLFRKEGQNVTLSCEQNLNHDAMYWYRQDPGQGLRLIYYSQIVNDFQKGDIAEGYSVSREKKESFPLTVTSAQKNPTAFYLCASSFPGYQPQHFGDGTRLSIL.

This clone has just a few counts. The rearrangement joins TRBV27 to TRBJ1-2; D is undetermined. The V end lost 7 bases, the J end lost 3 bases, and 12 bases lay between the germline ends. The germline CDR1 and CDR2 sequences are MNHEY and SMNVEV (reference sequence). The CDR3 has 13 residues. CDR3 nucleotides: TGTGCCAGCATGAGTGGTTCGGACTATGGCTACACCTTC. This codes for CASMSGSDYGYTF.

V usage is TRBV28 and J usage is TRBJ1-2; 7 nucleotides line up with TRBD1. V shed 3 bases and J 6 bases; nucleotides not matched to a gene: 7. The germline V gene encodes CDR1 MDHEN and CDR2 SYDVKM. The CDR3 is made up of 14 amino acids. The CDR3 nucleotides read TGTGCCAGCAGTTTTCGAAGGGGGCCAGATGGCTACACCTTC. Amino acids: CASSFRRGPDGYTF.

This clone was seen a few times. The chain joins TRBV28 to TRBJ1-5, with 9 positions matching TRBD1. The ends lost 6 bases at V and 9 bases at J; junction bases unmatched: 12. Per germline, CDR1 MDHEN and CDR2 SYDVKM. The CDR3 runs 15 residues. The CDR3 nucleotides are TGTGCCAGCAGCTCCGGGACAGGGATCTATCTGCCCCAGCATTTT. Amino acids: CASSSGTGIYLPQHF.

CDR3 residues: CASSVRGRAEQETQYF. The CDR3, as DNA: TGTGCCAGCAGCGTACGCGGGAGGGCTGAGCAAGAGACCCAGTACTTC. The chain is built from TRBV9 and TRBJ2-5, with TRBD2 matching 9 bases. CDR1 and CDR2 from the germline V gene are SGDLS and YYNGEE. The length of the CDR3 is 16 residues. V trimming: 1 base; J trimming: 2 bases; junction bases outside the gene matches: 6.

This chain joins TRBV7-9 and TRBJ2-2; the match to TRBD2 covers 8 bases. The CDR3 is made up of 16 amino acids. V trimming: 2 bases; J trimming: 0 bases; junction bases outside the gene matches: 2. Germline V gene data show CDR1 as SEHNR and CDR2 as FQNEAQ (reference sequence). CDR3 amino acids: CASSLMGLANTGELFF. The CDR3, as DNA: TGTGCCAGCAGCTTAATGGGACTAGCGAACACCGGGGAGCTGTTTTTT. The full variable domain, in which reference TRBV7-9 and TRBJ2-2 provide the parts outside the CDR3, is DTGVSQNPRHKITKRGQNVTFRCDPISEHNRLYWYRQTLGQGPEFLTYFQNEAQLEKSRLLSDRFSAERPKGSFSTLEIQRTEQGDSAMYLCASSLMGLANTGELFFGEGSRLTVL.

This chain links TRBV19 with TRBJ1-5; the match to TRBD1 covers 10 bases. Germline values: CDR1 LNHDA, CDR2 SQIVND (reference sequence). The CDR3 length is 17 residues. Trimming took 0 bases from V and 5 from J; bases not matched to a gene: 7. CDR3: CASSIDLGQGTHQPQHF. DNA of the CDR3: TGTGCCAGTAGTATAGATCTGGGACAGGGGACCCATCAGCCCCAGCATTTT.